A single sample is the source of the 14 T cell receptor beta chains below, sequenced in a study of blood T cell repertoires in COVID-19. Using immunoSEQ multiplex PCR, the repertoire was profiled, and TCRdb retains in-frame clones only, with some absent. The sample lists some 240,000 clones, over 80% seen once, with about 1.6% in the top ten. Sequenced sample: peripheral blood. These receptors came from a woman aged 40 to 55 who had recovered from COVID-19.

V usage is TRBV2 and J usage is TRBJ2-1; TRBD2 might be the D (5 bases). Trimming took 2 bases from V and 0 from J, leaving 8 bases between them. The germline gives CDR1 SNHLY, CDR2 FYNNEI. There are 15 residues in the CDR3. The CDR3 bases are TGTGCCAGCAGTGAACGAGGGAGCTCCTACAATGAGCAGTTCTTC. It yields the protein CASSERGSSYNEQFF.

The chain carries TRBV14 and TRBJ1-2, with D maybe TRBD1 (5 bases). This CDR3 has 16 residues. Germline lookup yields CDR1 SGHDN and CDR2 FVKESK. The ends were cut back, 1 base at V and 3 bases at J, with 15 bases in the middle. CDR3 coding DNA: TGTGCCAGCAGCCAAGTTCTGTTGGGGCCGTACTATGGCTACACCTTC. This gives the protein CASSQVLLGPYYGYTF.

The chain is built from TRBV7-8 and TRBJ2-7; 8 bases map to TRBD1. In germline, CDR1 is SGHVS, CDR2 FQNEAQ. The junction had 9 bases not matched to a gene; V was cut back by 5 bases and J by 0 bases. The CDR3 loop spans 16 amino acids. The CDR3 DNA is TGTGCCAGCAGCCCCTGGACAGGGAAGAGCTCCTACGAGCAGTACTTC. Its protein product is CASSPWTGKSSYEQYF. Together with reference TRBV7-8 and TRBJ2-7, the CDR3 gives the full variable domain: GAGVSQSPRYKVAKRGQDVALRCDPISGHVSLFWYQQALGQGPEFLTYFQNEAQLDKSGLPSDRFFAERPEGSVSTLKIQRTQQEDSAVYLCASSPWTGKSSYEQYFGPGTRLTVT.

This clone was counted a few times. The chain employs TRBV4-1 and TRBJ2-1, with 9 bases aligning to TRBD2. V trimming: 4 bases; J trimming: 4 bases; junction bases outside the gene matches: 8. Germline CDR1 is MGHRA and CDR2 is YSYEKL. This CDR3 comprises 16 residues. The CDR3 sequence: CASSPLGSGGYNEQFF. The CDR3 nucleotides are TGCGCCAGCAGCCCCCTCGGTAGCGGGGGTTACAATGAGCAGTTCTTC.

The chain combines TRBV14 with TRBJ1-2; 9 positions agree with TRBD1. There are 13 residues in the CDR3. Germline CDR1 reads SGHDN; CDR2 reads FVKESK. The junction had 5 bases not matched to a gene; V was cut back by 4 bases and J by 8 bases. The CDR3, as DNA: TGTGCCAGCAGCCCCCGGACAGGGGAAGGCTACACCTTC. Protein: CASSPRTGEGYTF.

The rearrangement joins TRBV5-1 to TRBJ2-7; maybe TRBD1 (5 bases). Per the germline V gene, CDR1 is SGHRS and CDR2 is YFSETQ. CDR3 length: 14 residues. V was pared by 3 bases and J by 3 bases, with 13 bases between. CDR3 region: CASSSAGKFYEQYF. The CDR3 DNA is TGCGCCAGCAGCTCAGCAGGGAAGTTCTACGAGCAGTACTTC.

V usage is TRBV9 and J usage is TRBJ2-7; 7 bases map to TRBD2. CDR3 length: 16 residues. Germline values: CDR1 SGDLS, CDR2 YYNGEE. V lost 0 bases and J lost 2; bases outside the gene matches: 8. This CDR3 reads CASSVEGRAYTYEQYF. CDR3 coding DNA: TGTGCCAGCAGCGTAGAAGGGAGGGCGTATACCTACGAGCAGTACTTC.

This chain links TRBV6-2 or TRBV6-3 with TRBJ2-1; D may be TRBD1 (6 bases). Germline V CDR1 and CDR2: MNHEY, SVGEGT. CDR3 size: 12 residues. The V gene lost 4 bases and the J gene lost 8 bases, with 9 bases spanning the gap. The CDR3 DNA sequence: TGTGCCAGCAGTTCACAGGGTTATGAGCAGTTCTTC. This translates into CASSSQGYEQFF.

The chain is built from TRBV5-6 and TRBJ2-3, with 7 bases fitting TRBD2. The CDR3 has 15 residues. Germline V gene data show CDR1 as SGHDT and CDR2 as YYEEEE. V lost 2 bases to trimming and J lost 1 base; unmatched junction nucleotides: 4. The CDR3 DNA reads TGTGCCAGCAGCTTACTAGCGTCCCGCACAGATACGCAGTATTTT. Residues: CASSLLASRTDTQYF.

V usage is TRBV24-1 and J usage is TRBJ2-5; D might be TRBD1 (8 bases). Trimming shortened V by 8 bases and J by 5 bases, and 14 bases separated the two germline ends. The CDR3 sequence is 13 residues long. The V gene's germline CDR1 is KGHDR and CDR2 SFDVKD. This chain's CDR3 is CATNGQGGETQYF. CDR3 nucleotides: TGTGCCACCAACGGACAGGGAGGGGAGACCCAGTACTTC.

This chain connects TRBV11-1 to TRBJ2-3; 7 nucleotides line up with TRBD1. Germline V gene data show CDR1 as SGHAT and CDR2 as FQDESV (reference sequence). The V and J ends lost 4 bases and 4 bases, in that order; junction bases with no gene match: 8. The CDR3 spans 15 residues. The CDR3 spells CASSSTGNEADTQYF. The CDR3 nucleotides read TGTGCCAGCAGCTCGACAGGGAATGAGGCAGATACGCAGTATTTT.

A note on this clone: The sample has other DNA sequences that encode this CDR3 too. The chain joins TRBV24-1 to TRBJ1-2, with unresolved D. This CDR3 has 12 amino acids. V shed 4 bases and J shed 3 bases, with 5 bases lying between them. CDR1 and CDR2 (germline): KGHDR, SFDVKD. The CDR3 sequence: CATSDRDYGYTF. Written as DNA, the CDR3 is TGTGCCACCAGTGACCGCGACTATGGCTACACCTTC.

The CDR3 reads CASSPGTGNNSPLHF. The CDR3 region has the DNA TGCGCCAGCAGCCCCGGGACAGGGAATAATTCACCCCTCCACTTT. The chain is built from TRBV5-1 and TRBJ1-6, with 9 positions matching TRBD1. The V segment lost 4 bases and the J segment 5 bases; nucleotides outside the gene matches: 4. This CDR3 contains 15 residues. Per the germline V gene, CDR1 is SGHRS and CDR2 is YFSETQ.

The J gene is TRBJ1-6, the V gene TRBV11-2; the D gene is possibly TRBD1 (6 bases). The CDR3 has 15 amino acids. Trimming stripped 7 bases from V and 0 bases from J, with 10 bases between. Per the germline V gene, CDR1 is SGHAT and CDR2 is FQNNGV. The CDR3 is CASTDRSSYNSPLHF. The CDR3 DNA sequence: TGTGCCAGCACCGACAGGAGCTCCTATAATTCACCCCTCCACTTT.